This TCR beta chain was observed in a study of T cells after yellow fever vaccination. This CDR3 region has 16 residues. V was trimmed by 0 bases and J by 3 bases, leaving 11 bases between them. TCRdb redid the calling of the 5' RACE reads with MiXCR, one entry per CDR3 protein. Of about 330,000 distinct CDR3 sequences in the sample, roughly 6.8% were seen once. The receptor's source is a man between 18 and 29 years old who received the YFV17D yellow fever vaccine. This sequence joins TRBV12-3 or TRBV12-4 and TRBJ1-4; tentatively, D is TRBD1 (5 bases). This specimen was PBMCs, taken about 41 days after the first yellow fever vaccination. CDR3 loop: CASSLARGESNEKLFF. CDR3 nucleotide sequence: TGTGCCAGCAGTTTAGCGCGGGGGGAGTCTAATGAAAAACTGTTTTTT.